This T cell receptor beta chain was recorded in a study of blood T cell repertoires in COVID-19. Study summary: COVID-19 samples collected from the United States, Italy and Spain covered acute and convalescent phases. PBMCs, B-cell-depleted T cells, or T cells were the source of the cDNA or gDNA that made up the material.

Generated by immunoSEQ multiplex PCR, the TCRdb table keeps only in-frame clones and is missing some. The sample records a few hundred thousand clones, 85% being singletons. Recruitment covered under 25 US areas and drew participants whose ages spanned roughly 18 to 100 years. Donors in Cohort 3 counted as recovered after two negative PCRs, clearance, or symptom resolution. Per germline, CDR1 LNHNV and CDR2 YYDKDF (reference sequence). Trimming took off 0 bases at V and 11 bases at J, with 14 bases between the two ends. The CDR3 has 14 residues. This clonotype was obtained from a man aged 35-49 years who had recovered from COVID-19. Input material: PBMCs or T cells enriched from blood (not recorded which). The chain joins TRBV15 to TRBJ2-1; D gene unclear. This CDR3 reads CATSRDLHLEKQFF. The CDR3 coding sequence is TGTGCCACCAGCAGAGATCTTCACCTAGAAAAGCAGTTCTTC.